The 3 T cell receptor beta chains presented below share a single source sample, sequenced in a study of T cells in localized non-small cell lung cancer. Libraries were prepared by immunoSEQ multiplex PCR; TCRdb keeps only in-frame clonotypes and omits some of them. Counted here are roughly 2,200 clones, 25% occurring once; the ten biggest clones make up approximately 5.9%. The input for sequencing was lung tumor tissue, taken before any cancer treatment. The receptor set was obtained from a woman aged 40 to 75 with stage III lung adenocarcinoma.

This clone was detected only a few times. CDR3 in amino acids: CASGKGNTGELFF. The CDR3, as DNA: TGTGCCAGCGGTAAGGGGAACACCGGGGAGCTGTTTTTT. This chain joins TRBV9 and TRBJ2-2; D is unresolved. V was pared by 7 bases and J by 1 base, with 8 bases between. This CDR3 contains 13 residues. CDR1 and CDR2 (germline): SGDLS, YYNGEE.

In this sample, this clone turned up a few times. This chain uses TRBV6-8 with TRBJ1-5; tentative D call: TRBD1 (6 bases). The CDR3 is 15 amino acids. The germline CDR1 and CDR2 sequences are MNHGY and SAAAGT. Trimming stripped 6 bases from V and 1 base from J, with 13 bases between. The CDR3 loop reads CASREQGGSNQPQHF. The CDR3 DNA reads TGTGCCAGCAGGGAACAGGGAGGCAGCAATCAGCCCCAGCATTTT.

This clone was recorded only once. The chain recombines TRBV30 with TRBJ2-7, with TRBD1 matching 11 bases. V trimming: 8 bases; J trimming: 4 bases; junction bases outside the gene matches: 4. Germline V gene sequence: CDR1 GTSNPN, CDR2 SVGIG (reference sequence). There are 12 residues in the CDR3. DNA for the CDR3: TGTGCCCAGGACAGGGGGCAATACGAGCAGTACTTC. Protein sequence: CAQDRGQYEQYF.